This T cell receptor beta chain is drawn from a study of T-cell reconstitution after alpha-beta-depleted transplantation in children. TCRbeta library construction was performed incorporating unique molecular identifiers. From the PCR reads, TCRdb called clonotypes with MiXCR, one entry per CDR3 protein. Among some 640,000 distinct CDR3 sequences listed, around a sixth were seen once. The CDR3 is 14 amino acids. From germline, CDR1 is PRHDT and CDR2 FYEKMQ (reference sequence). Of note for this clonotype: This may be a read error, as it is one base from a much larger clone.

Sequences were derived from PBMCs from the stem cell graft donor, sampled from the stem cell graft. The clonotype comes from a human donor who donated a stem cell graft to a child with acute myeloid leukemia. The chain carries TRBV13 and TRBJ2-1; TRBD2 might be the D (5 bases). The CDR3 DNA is TGTGCCAGCAGCCCATCCGGCCCCGACTATGACCAGTTCTTC. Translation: CASSPSGPDYDQFF.